This is a list of T cell receptor beta chains from one sample in a study of cytomegalovirus exposure and HLA in healthy donors. Sequenced by immunoSEQ multiplex PCR; TCRdb stores in-frame clones only, minus some. The repertoire consists of some 180,000 clones, with 9.5% occurring once and the leading ten covering 1% to 1.5%. The sample taken for sequencing was PBMCs. The source is a woman aged 25 to 39 in good health and CMV-seropositive. The CDR3 runs from the conserved cysteine through the conserved F or W. D genes are given only for firm matches. Clone size, where shown, is once, few, many, or a class for clones that have expanded.

V gene,clone size,J gene,D gene,CDR3 protein,CDR3 DNA
TRBV6-1,.,TRBJ1-5,.,CASTWPRNQPQHF,TGTGCCAGCACGTGGCCGCGCAATCAGCCCCAGCATTTT
TRBV19,few,TRBJ2-2,TRBD1,CASTQKQGGWAPGELFF,TGTGCCAGTACCCAAAAACAGGGGGGCTGGGCCCCCGGGGAGCTGTTTTTT
TRBV2,few,TRBJ2-1,TRBD2,CASSDPSGGWGQFF,TGTGCCAGCAGTGACCCTAGCGGGGGGTGGGGGCAGTTCTTC
TRBV5-1,few,TRBJ2-1,.,CASSFSNEQFF,TGCGCCAGCAGCTTTAGTAATGAGCAGTTCTTC
TRBV5-8,.,TRBJ2-3,.,CASSPRLHTLTDTQYF,TGTGCCAGCAGCCCGAGGTTACACACTCTCACAGATACGCAGTATTTT
TRBV5-1,few,TRBJ2-1,.,CASSSSVTSLTPYNEQFF,TGCGCCAGCAGCTCCTCCGTAACTAGCCTGACACCCTACAATGAGCAGTTCTTC
TRBV7-2,few,TRBJ2-3,TRBD2,CASSPRLAVSTDTQYF,TGTGCCAGCAGCCCGCGACTAGCGGTGAGCACAGATACGCAGTATTTT
TRBV5-1,.,TRBJ1-1,.,CASSLDINTEAFF,TGCGCCAGCAGCCTGGACATTAACACTGAAGCTTTCTTT
TRBV15,many,TRBJ1-2,TRBD1,CATSRQGQGYTF,TGTGCCACCAGCAGACAGGGACAGGGCTACACCTTC
TRBV5-1,.,TRBJ2-5,.,CASSATRYEKYF,TGCGCCAGCAGCGCGACTAGATACGAGAAGTACTTC
TRBV5-1,.,TRBJ2-3,.,CASSLDPSSDTQYF,TGCGCCAGCAGCTTGGATCCTAGCTCAGATACGCAGTATTTT
TRBV5-1,few,TRBJ1-5,TRBD1,CASSLGTGTYQPQHF,TGCGCCAGCAGCCTCGGGACAGGGACCTATCAGCCCCAGCATTTT
TRBV7-2,many,TRBJ2-7,TRBD1,CASSLVQGTGGEQYF,TGTGCCAGCAGCTTAGTGCAAGGGACAGGGGGCGAGCAGTACTTC
TRBV7-3,.,TRBJ2-3,TRBD2,CASSPAGTSGLTDTQYF,TGTGCCAGCAGCCCGGCCGGGACTAGCGGACTCACAGATACGCAGTATTTT
TRBV28,few,TRBJ2-1,TRBD1,CATEPGQGLRQFF,TGTGCCACCGAGCCGGGACAGGGGCTTCGGCAGTTCTTC
TRBV9,few,TRBJ2-2,TRBD2,CASSVSGRAAGELFF,TGTGCCAGCAGCGTAAGCGGGAGGGCGGCCGGGGAGCTGTTTTTT
TRBV19,few,TRBJ1-1,.,CASSIWRVHTEAFF,TGTGCCAGTAGTATTTGGAGGGTCCACACTGAAGCTTTCTTT
TRBV19,.,TRBJ1-5,.,CASSPRSAGPNQPQHF,TGTGCCAGTAGCCCCCGAAGTGCAGGGCCGAATCAGCCCCAGCATTTT
TRBV4-1,few,TRBJ2-3,TRBD1,CASSLGQGGADTQYF,TGCGCCAGCAGCCTGGGACAGGGAGGCGCAGATACGCAGTATTTT
TRBV19,.,TRBJ2-7,.,CASRRFAGKGAYEQYF,TGTGCCAGTAGGCGATTCGCAGGGAAGGGGGCCTACGAGCAGTACTTC
TRBV7-9,.,TRBJ1-1,TRBD1,CASRSFGQAGWDTEAFF,TGTGCCAGCAGGTCCTTTGGACAGGCTGGTTGGGACACTGAAGCTTTCTTT
TRBV27,few,TRBJ2-7,TRBD2,CASSFGGGAYEQYF,TGTGCCAGCAGTTTCGGCGGGGGGGCCTACGAGCAGTACTTC
TRBV29-1,.,TRBJ2-3,.,CSVENPLRATDTQYF,TGCAGCGTGGAAAACCCATTGCGGGCCACAGATACGCAGTATTTT
TRBV11-2,.,TRBJ2-1,TRBD2,CASSRPWGASGSQEQFF,TGTGCCAGCAGCCGCCCTTGGGGGGCTAGCGGGAGCCAGGAGCAGTTCTTC
TRBV7-9,few,TRBJ2-3,TRBD1,CASNLQGRTDTQYF,TGTGCCAGCAACTTACAGGGGCGCACAGATACGCAGTATTTT
TRBV9,few,TRBJ2-7,.,CASSVATQGGEQYF,TGTGCCAGCAGCGTAGCTACCCAAGGAGGTGAGCAGTACTTT